A single sample is the source of the 20 T cell receptor beta chains below, sequenced in a study of T cell responses to AZD1222 COVID-19 vaccine. The data were produced by immunoSEQ multiplex PCR, yet TCRdb's version contains in-frame clones alone and is incomplete. The table has roughly 120,000 clones, approximately 89% seen once. Sequencing used peripheral blood, obtained 28 days after the second AZD1222 dose. Receptors were obtained from an adult who received the AZD1222 COVID-19 vaccine.

The chain uses TRBV7-8 and TRBJ1-1; the D is unclear. V lost 0 bases to trimming and J lost 0 bases, with 11 bases between them. Germline-derived CDR1 and CDR2 are SGHVS and FQNEAQ. The CDR3 consists of 16 residues. CDR3 nucleotides: TGTGCCAGCAGCTTAGCTCTGGGTTCCATGAACACTGAAGCTTTCTTT. It specifies CASSLALGSMNTEAFF.

The chain employs TRBV18 and TRBJ1-2; tentative D call: TRBD1 (5 bases). In germline, CDR1 is KGHSH, CDR2 LQKENI. The CDR3 consists of 16 residues. The V gene lost 2 bases and the J gene lost 7 bases, with 20 bases spanning the gap. The CDR3 loop reads CASSPYVQQEVVGYTF. DNA for the CDR3: TGTGCCAGCTCACCATACGTCCAACAGGAGGTGGTTGGCTACACCTTC.

The rearrangement uses TRBV3-1 (or the pseudogene TRBV3-2) and TRBJ1-1, with D unresolved. The CDR3 is 13 residues long. The V gene's germline CDR1 is LGHDT and CDR2 YNNKEL (reference sequence). V lost 4 bases, J lost 1 base, and 7 bases lay in between. CDR3 protein: CASSLQWNTEAFF. In DNA, the CDR3 is TGTGCCAGCAGCCTACAGTGGAACACTGAAGCTTTCTTT.

The chain uses TRBV7-8 and TRBJ1-5, with 7 bases lining up with TRBD1. This CDR3 spans 15 amino acids. CDR1 is SGHVS, CDR2 FQNEAQ, per germline. Losses at the gene ends were 5 bases for V and 2 bases for J; bases not matched to a gene: 6. As DNA, the CDR3 is TGTGCCAGCAGCCCCGCAGGGGGGCGCAATCAGCCCCAGCATTTT. Translation gives CASSPAGGRNQPQHF.

The CDR3 DNA reads TGTGCCAGCAGTTACGGGGGAGGGAACACTGAAGCTTTCTTT. Translation gives CASSYGGGNTEAFF. The chain carries TRBV6-2 or TRBV6-3 and TRBJ1-1; tentatively, D is TRBD1 (5 bases). The CDR3 runs to 14 residues. The V gene lost 2 bases and the J gene lost 1 base, with 8 bases spanning the gap. CDR1 MNHEY and CDR2 SVGEGT come from the germline V gene.

CDR3 sequence reads: CASSLARDGGYTF. As DNA, the CDR3 is TGTGCCAGCAGCTTGGCCAGGGACGGTGGCTACACCTTC. The V and J genes are TRBV5-4 and TRBJ1-2; D might be TRBD1 (5 bases). The germline gives CDR1 SGHNT, CDR2 YYREEE (reference sequence). Trimming removed 0 bases at V and 7 bases at J, with 10 bases between. The CDR3 is 13 residues long.

The chain combines TRBV14 with TRBJ1-1; D is possibly TRBD1 (5 bases). V lost 4 bases, J lost 0 bases, and 12 bases lay in between. The CDR3 sequence is 15 residues long. Germline V CDR1 and CDR2: SGHDN, FVKESK. DNA of the CDR3: TGTGCCAGCAGCCGGTTAGGGACGCTGAACACTGAAGCTTTCTTT. This sequence encodes CASSRLGTLNTEAFF.

The CDR3 protein is CASSFRGVGNQPQHF. DNA of the CDR3: TGTGCCAGCAGTTTTAGAGGGGTGGGCAATCAGCCCCAGCATTTT. V and J are TRBV28 and TRBJ1-5, with D possibly being TRBD1 (5 bases). CDR3 length: 15 residues. The V gene lost 3 bases and the J gene lost 2 bases, with 11 bases spanning the gap. Germline assignment: CDR1 MDHEN and CDR2 SYDVKM.

The chain is built from TRBV6-1 and TRBJ2-1; D is perhaps TRBD1 (6 bases). Trimming took 3 bases from V and 4 from J, leaving 7 bases between them. This CDR3 is built from 13 residues. Germline-derived CDR1 and CDR2 are MNHNS and SASEGT. The CDR3, as DNA: TGTGCCAGCAGTGACGGGACATACAATGAGCAGTTCTTC. Translation gives CASSDGTYNEQFF.

The chain joins TRBV7-2 to TRBJ2-7, with unresolved D. V shed 1 base and J shed 0 bases, with 10 bases lying between them. CDR1 and CDR2 from the germline V gene are SGHTA and FQGNSA. The CDR3 has 15 amino acids. CDR3 nucleotide sequence: TGTGCCAGCAGCTTAGTCCCTGAGAGCTCCTACGAGCAGTACTTC. Protein product: CASSLVPESSYEQYF.

Only one count was recorded for this clone. The V and J genes are TRBV2 and TRBJ1-1; tentative D call: TRBD1 (5 bases). Germline assignment: CDR1 SNHLY and CDR2 FYNNEI. The CDR3 loop spans 15 amino acids. Trimming removed 4 bases at V and 0 bases at J, with 12 bases between. The CDR3 spells CASSGISGMNTEAFF. The CDR3 DNA is TGTGCCAGCAGTGGGATTTCAGGGATGAACACTGAAGCTTTCTTT.

This chain uses TRBV7-9 with TRBJ1-5; 7 nucleotides agree with TRBD1. This CDR3 is 16 amino acids long. Trimming took 4 bases from V and 0 from J; bases not matched to a gene: 6. Germline-derived CDR1 and CDR2 are SEHNR and FQNEAQ (reference sequence). CDR3 coding DNA: TGTGCCAGCAGCTCAACAGGGGCAGATAGCAATCAGCCCCAGCATTTT. Amino acid sequence: CASSSTGADSNQPQHF.

The chain joins TRBV6-1 to TRBJ2-1, with D possibly being TRBD1 (5 bases). Trimming pared 1 base from V and 6 bases from J, leaving 10 bases between. Germline values: CDR1 MNHNS, CDR2 SASEGT. This CDR3 spans 14 amino acids. CDR3 sequence reads: CASSEGLTVNEQFF. CDR3 in DNA: TGTGCCAGCAGTGAAGGATTGACAGTCAATGAGCAGTTCTTC.

The genes are TRBV29-1 and TRBJ2-1, with 8 bases lining up with TRBD1. After removal of 4 bases from V and 4 bases from J, the junction contained 15 bases not matched to a gene. The CDR3 runs 17 residues. CDR1 is SQVTM and CDR2 is ANQGSEA in the germline V gene. The CDR3 loop reads CSVGNRGDRLGYNEQFF. Written as DNA, the CDR3 is TGCAGCGTTGGCAACAGGGGGGATCGCCTGGGGTACAATGAGCAGTTCTTC.

The rearrangement links TRBV19 to TRBJ2-4; 13 bases are a match to TRBD2. The V and J ends lost 4 bases and 4 bases, in that order; junction bases with no gene match: 4. Germline CDR1 is LNHDA and CDR2 is SQIVND (reference sequence). The CDR3 extends over 16 amino acids. The CDR3 DNA sequence: TGTGCCAGTAGTACCCCACTAGCGGGGGGGAAAAACATTCAGTACTTC. Residues: CASSTPLAGGKNIQYF.

The rearrangement uses TRBV10-1 and TRBJ1-3; D unclear. Germline assignment: CDR1 WNHNN and CDR2 SYGVQD (reference sequence). Between the trimmed V and J ends, which lost 5 bases and 8 bases, there was a span of 10 bases. The CDR3 extends over 12 amino acids. CDR3 protein: CASSRLSYTIYF. CDR3 sequence (DNA): TGCGCCAGCAGTCGACTATCCTACACCATATATTTT.

The sample holds a few counts of this clone. V is TRBV9 and J is TRBJ1-2; D not certain. The CDR3 sequence is 14 residues long. V lost 4 bases, J lost 0 bases, and 10 bases lay in between. CDR1 is SGDLS and CDR2 is YYNGEE in the germline V gene. Here the CDR3 reads CASSPQPSNYGYTF. The DNA of the CDR3 is TGTGCCAGCAGCCCCCAGCCGTCTAACTATGGCTACACCTTC. Based on the CDR3 plus reference TRBV9 and TRBJ1-2, the full variable domain is DSGVTQTPKHLITATGQRVTLRCSPRSGDLSVYWYQQSLDQGLQFLIQYYNGEERAKGNILERFSAQQFPDLHSELNLSSLELGDSALYFCASSPQPSNYGYTFGSGTRLTVV.

The chain joins TRBV29-1 to TRBJ2-5, with TRBD1 identical over 8 bases. The V gene end was trimmed by 4 bases and the J gene end by 5 bases; junction bases not matched to a gene: 9. Germline V CDR1 and CDR2: SQVTM, ANQGSEA. This CDR3 contains 14 residues. The chain's CDR3 is CSVGTGFFGETQYF. CDR3 in DNA: TGCAGCGTTGGGACAGGGTTTTTTGGGGAGACCCAGTACTTC.

V gene TRBV19 combines with J gene TRBJ1-3; 8 nucleotides match TRBD1. The CDR3 has 15 amino acids. The germline gives CDR1 LNHDA, CDR2 SQIVND (reference sequence). The V gene end was trimmed by 10 bases and the J gene end by 1 base; junction bases not matched to a gene: 9. The CDR3: CATSGQASSGNTIYF. For the CDR3, the DNA is TGTGCCACCTCGGGACAGGCAAGTTCTGGAAACACCATATATTTT.

This chain connects TRBV5-4 to TRBJ1-1, with D perhaps TRBD1 (6 bases). V lost 0 bases and J lost 0, with 15 bases in between. Germline CDR1 SGHNT, CDR2 YYREEE (reference sequence). The CDR3 is 17 residues long. In nucleotides, the CDR3 is TGTGCCAGCAGCTTGGGAGGGGGGGTCTACATGAACACTGAAGCTTTCTTT. Protein product: CASSLGGGVYMNTEAFF.